A single sample gave rise to the 22 T cell receptor beta chains below, sequenced in a study of blood T cell repertoires in COVID-19. The protocol was immunoSEQ multiplex PCR, while the TCRdb copy is restricted to in-frame clones and leaves out a portion. Among 140,000 or so clones, roughly 80% were seen once, and the ten largest hold around 8.6%. The specimen was peripheral blood. These receptors all stem from a human donor in a cohort sampled during active COVID-19.

This rearrangement joins TRBV11-2 to TRBJ1-1, with D tentatively TRBD1 (6 bases). The CDR3 is 17 amino acids. Trimming left V 4 bases short and J 1 base short, with 19 bases between. CDR1 and CDR2 (germline): SGHAT, FQNNGV. The CDR3 loop is CASSSYDRLYGNTEAFF. The DNA of the CDR3 is TGTGCCAGCAGCTCCTATGACAGGTTATACGGGAACACTGAAGCTTTCTTT.

The chain employs TRBV6-1 and TRBJ1-5; D is perhaps TRBD1 (6 bases). V was shortened by 2 bases and J by 7 bases, with 18 bases between the two germline ends. CDR1 and CDR2 from the germline V gene are MNHNS and SASEGT. The CDR3 consists of 16 residues. CDR3 amino acids: CASSEKAGAVWQPQHF. CDR3 coding DNA: TGTGCCAGCAGTGAAAAGGCAGGGGCGGTTTGGCAGCCCCAGCATTTT.

J is TRBJ1-2 and V is TRBV28; 8 bases are a match to TRBD1. V lost 3 bases to trimming and J lost 5 bases; unmatched junction nucleotides: 2. This CDR3 is built from 13 residues. Germline lookup yields CDR1 MDHEN and CDR2 SYDVKM. The DNA of the CDR3 is TGTGCCAGCAGTTTGGGACAGGAATATGGCTACACCTTC. Its translation is CASSLGQEYGYTF.

The CDR3 DNA sequence: TGTGCCAGCAGTGACCGGGACAGGGGACGTCAGCCCCAGCATTTT. The encoded protein is CASSDRDRGRQPQHF. This chain connects TRBV6-1 to TRBJ1-5; the match to TRBD1 covers 10 bases. Germline V CDR1 and CDR2: MNHNS, SASEGT. V gave up 3 bases and J gave up 6 bases; unmatched junction bases: 5. The CDR3 runs 15 residues.

This clone appeared once. The chain couples TRBV28 to TRBJ1-5; no reliable D call. Germline CDR1 and CDR2: MDHEN and SYDVKM. This CDR3 is built from 14 residues. The ends were cut back, 1 base at V and 4 bases at J, with 8 bases in the middle. CDR3 DNA: TGTGCCAGCAGTTTATTCAGACAAAATCAGCCCCAGCATTTT. It yields the protein CASSLFRQNQPQHF.

CDR3 nucleotides: TGTGCCAGCAGCAGGACCACAGGGAACACTGAAGCTTTCTTT. This sequence encodes CASSRTTGNTEAFF. V and J are TRBV5-4 and TRBJ1-1; tentatively, D is TRBD1 (5 bases). This CDR3 comprises 14 residues. Deletions cut 4 bases from V and 1 base from J, with 11 bases between. Germline CDR1 is SGHNT and CDR2 is YYREEE (reference sequence).

The chain uses TRBV6-5 and TRBJ1-6, with D perhaps TRBD1 (5 bases). CDR3 length: 15 amino acids. CDR1 and CDR2 (germline): MNHEY, SVGAGI. The V and J ends lost 4 bases and 0 bases respectively, with 7 bases between them. The CDR3 sequence is CASSLDNSYNSPLHF. The CDR3 nucleotides read TGTGCCAGCAGTTTGGACAACTCCTATAATTCACCCCTCCACTTT.

The rearrangement links TRBV27 to TRBJ2-7; D is perhaps TRBD2 (7 bases). Between the trimmed V and J ends, which lost 6 bases and 6 bases, there was a span of 21 bases. This CDR3 comprises 15 residues. CDR1 and CDR2 from the germline V gene are MNHEY and SMNVEV (reference sequence). The CDR3 sequence is CASSLPRGGSSEQYF. DNA of the CDR3: TGTGCCAGCAGCCTCCCAAGGGGGGGCTCTAGCGAGCAGTACTTC.

The rearrangement joins TRBV9 to TRBJ1-1, with 12 bases fitting TRBD1. Losses at the gene ends were 0 bases for V and 5 bases for J; bases not matched to a gene: 11. The CDR3 has 18 amino acids. CDR1 and CDR2 (germline): SGDLS, YYNGEE. CDR3: CASSVGILGTGGGTEAFF. The CDR3, as DNA: TGTGCCAGCAGCGTAGGGATTCTCGGGACAGGGGGCGGGACTGAAGCTTTCTTT.

The V and J genes are TRBV5-6 and TRBJ1-6; 8 nucleotides line up with TRBD1. The CDR3 loop spans 16 amino acids. Germline-derived CDR1 and CDR2 are SGHDT and YYEEEE. V gave up 2 bases and J gave up 8 bases; unmatched junction bases: 9. The CDR3 DNA follows: TGTGCCAGCAGCTTAAGCACCGTACAGGGGGATTCACCCCTCCACTTT. Its protein is CASSLSTVQGDSPLHF.

This clone was seen a handful of times. The chain recombines TRBV10-1 with TRBJ1-2; D gene unclear. Trimming removed 5 bases at V and 8 bases at J, with 12 bases between. The CDR3 extends over 12 amino acids. Per germline, CDR1 WNHNN and CDR2 SYGVQD (reference sequence). The CDR3 here is CASSKDSWGYTF. For the CDR3, the DNA is TGCGCCAGCAGTAAGGACTCTTGGGGCTACACCTTC.

The chain employs TRBV3-1 (or the pseudogene TRBV3-2) and TRBJ2-7, with unresolved D. The length of the CDR3 is 16 residues. The V gene lost 1 base and the J gene lost 4 bases, with 17 bases spanning the gap. From germline, CDR1 is LGHDT and CDR2 YNNKEL (reference sequence). CDR3 sequence: CASSQATSGNPYEQYF. CDR3 nucleotide sequence: TGTGCCAGCAGCCAAGCGACGTCGGGTAACCCATACGAGCAGTACTTC.

The gene calls are TRBV5-1 and TRBJ2-7; 9 positions agree with TRBD2. The ends lost 7 bases at V and 5 bases at J; junction bases unmatched: 13. The CDR3 has 15 residues. CDR1 SGHRS and CDR2 YFSETQ come from the germline V gene. The CDR3 is CASAIQGLALDEQYF. CDR3 in DNA: TGCGCCAGCGCGATCCAGGGACTAGCTCTCGACGAGCAGTACTTC. The whole variable domain, filled in from reference TRBV5-1 and TRBJ2-7, reads KAGVTQTPRYLIKTRGQQVTLSCSPISGHRSVSWYQQTPGQGLQFLFEYFSETQRNKGNFPGRFSGRQFSNSRSEMNVSTLELGDSALYLCASAIQGLALDEQYFGPGTRLTVT.

This clone was seen just once. This rearrangement joins TRBV6-6 to TRBJ1-5; 7 positions match TRBD1. V shed 5 bases and J 4 bases; nucleotides not matched to a gene: 2. From germline, CDR1 is MNHNY and CDR2 SVGAGI (reference sequence). There are 13 residues in the CDR3. CDR3: CASSRDSNQPQHF. The CDR3 bases are TGTGCCAGCAGTCGGGACAGTAATCAGCCCCAGCATTTT.

This clone was detected many times. V gene TRBV6-6 combines with J gene TRBJ2-4, with TRBD1 matching over 8 bases. This CDR3 spans 16 amino acids. With 5 bases clipped from V and 1 base from J, the junction kept 7 bases outside the gene matches. Germline V gene sequence: CDR1 MNHNY, CDR2 SVGAGI (reference sequence). This CDR3 is CASSTPRTGAKNIQYF. Written as DNA, the CDR3 is TGTGCCAGCAGTACCCCGAGGACAGGGGCCAAAAACATTCAGTACTTC.

The sample holds many counts of this clone. This chain links TRBV5-4 with TRBJ1-4; 8 positions agree with TRBD1. This CDR3 is built from 15 residues. Per germline, CDR1 SGHNT and CDR2 YYREEE (reference sequence). V lost 4 bases, J lost 5 bases, and 7 bases stayed unmatched. The CDR3 reads CASSKPGQVNEKLFF. The CDR3 nucleotides are TGTGCCAGCAGCAAACCGGGACAGGTCAATGAAAAACTGTTTTTT.

The chain joins TRBV5-1 to TRBJ2-6, with TRBD1 identical over 10 bases. The CDR3 has 17 residues. J lost 0 bases, V lost 6 bases, and 6 bases had no gene match. Germline loops: CDR1 SGHRS, CDR2 YFSETQ. The CDR3 loop reads CASMLGQGTSGANVLTF. DNA of the CDR3: TGCGCCAGCATGTTGGGACAGGGGACCTCTGGGGCCAACGTCCTGACTTTC.

The chain employs TRBV11-3 and TRBJ2-3; TRBD2 matches 8 bases. This CDR3 is built from 15 residues. V trimming: 5 bases; J trimming: 2 bases; junction bases outside the gene matches: 6. Per the germline V gene, CDR1 is SGHNT and CDR2 is YENEEA. CDR3: CASSPDGGATDTQYF. CDR3 coding DNA: TGTGCCAGCAGCCCAGACGGGGGGGCCACAGATACGCAGTATTTT.

The CDR3: CASSLGTGPYEQYF. DNA for the CDR3: TGTGCCAGCAGCCTCGGGACAGGTCCCTACGAGCAGTACTTC. V gene TRBV7-2 combines with J gene TRBJ2-7; TRBD1 matches 8 bases. Germline loops: CDR1 SGHTA, CDR2 FQGNSA. CDR3 length: 14 amino acids. The trim removed 5 bases at V and 2 bases at J, leaving 5 bases unmatched.

The chain joins TRBV5-4 to TRBJ2-7, with a possible D match to TRBD2 (6 bases). Trimming removed 2 bases at V and 3 bases at J, with 12 bases between. Looked up from germline, CDR1 is SGHNT and CDR2 is YYREEE (reference sequence). The CDR3 sequence is 14 residues long. CDR3 DNA sequence: TGTGCCAGCAGCTTCTCCGGACTAAACTACGAGCAGTACTTC. Protein sequence: CASSFSGLNYEQYF.

This rearrangement joins TRBV19 to TRBJ2-3; D possibly corresponds to TRBD2 (5 bases). Deletions cut 2 bases from V and 6 bases from J, with 12 bases between. There are 14 residues in the CDR3. The germline V gene has CDR1 LNHDA and CDR2 SQIVND (reference sequence). The chain's CDR3 is CASSILAGSDTQYF. The CDR3 nucleotides read TGTGCCAGTAGTATACTCGCGGGCTCGGATACGCAGTATTTT.

The chain uses TRBV5-6 and TRBJ2-3; D may be TRBD1 (8 bases). V lost 4 bases and J 5 bases, leaving 20 bases between the germline ends. The CDR3 sequence is 16 residues long. Germline assignment: CDR1 SGHDT and CDR2 YYEEEE. This CDR3 is CASSERRTGRGDTQYF. Here the CDR3 DNA reads TGTGCCAGCAGCGAGAGACGGACAGGGAGGGGAGATACGCAGTATTTT.